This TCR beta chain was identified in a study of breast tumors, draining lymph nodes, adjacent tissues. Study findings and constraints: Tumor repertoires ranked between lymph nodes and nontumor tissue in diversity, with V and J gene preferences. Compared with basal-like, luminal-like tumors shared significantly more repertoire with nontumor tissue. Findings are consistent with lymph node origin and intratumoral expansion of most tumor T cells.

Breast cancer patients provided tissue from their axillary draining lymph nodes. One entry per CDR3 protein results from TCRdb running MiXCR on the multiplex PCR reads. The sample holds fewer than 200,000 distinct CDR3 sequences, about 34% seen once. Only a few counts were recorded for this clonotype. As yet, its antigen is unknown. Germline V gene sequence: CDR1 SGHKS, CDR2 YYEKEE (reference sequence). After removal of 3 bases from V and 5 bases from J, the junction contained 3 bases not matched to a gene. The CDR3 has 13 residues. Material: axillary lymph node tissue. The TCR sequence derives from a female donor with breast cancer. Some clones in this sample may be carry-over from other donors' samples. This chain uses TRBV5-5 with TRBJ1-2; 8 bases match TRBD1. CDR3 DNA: TGTGCCAGCAGCTCGACAGGGGCATATGGCTACACCTTC. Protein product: CASSSTGAYGYTF. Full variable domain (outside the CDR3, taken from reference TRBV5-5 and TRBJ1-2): DAGVTQSPTHLIKTRGQQVTLRCSPISGHKSVSWYQQVLGQGPQFIFQYYEKEERGRGNFPDRFSARQFPNYSSELNVNALLLGDSALYLCASSSTGAYGYTFGSGTRLTVV.